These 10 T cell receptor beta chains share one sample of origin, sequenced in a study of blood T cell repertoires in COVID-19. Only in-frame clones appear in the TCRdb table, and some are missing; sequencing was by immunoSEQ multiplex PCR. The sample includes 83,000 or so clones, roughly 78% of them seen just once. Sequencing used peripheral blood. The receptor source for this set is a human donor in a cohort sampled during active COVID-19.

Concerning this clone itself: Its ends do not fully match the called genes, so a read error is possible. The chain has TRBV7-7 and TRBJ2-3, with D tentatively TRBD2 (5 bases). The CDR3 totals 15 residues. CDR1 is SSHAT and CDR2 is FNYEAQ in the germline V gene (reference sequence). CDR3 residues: CASSLGLGRADTQYF. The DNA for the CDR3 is TGTGCTAGCAGCTTAGGATTAGGGCGGGCAGATACGCAGTATTTT.

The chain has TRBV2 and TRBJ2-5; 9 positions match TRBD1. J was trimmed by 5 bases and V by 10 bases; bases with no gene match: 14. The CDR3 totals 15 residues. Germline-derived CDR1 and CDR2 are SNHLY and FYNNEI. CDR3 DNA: TGTGCCACCCTGACAGGGGGGGGAATAATGGAGACCCAGTACTTC. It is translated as CATLTGGGIMETQYF.

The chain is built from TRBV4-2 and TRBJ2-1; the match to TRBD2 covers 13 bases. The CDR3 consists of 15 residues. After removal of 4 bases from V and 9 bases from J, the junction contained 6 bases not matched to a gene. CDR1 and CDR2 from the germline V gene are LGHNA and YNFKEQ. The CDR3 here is CASSLTSGGASEQFF. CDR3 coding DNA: TGTGCCAGCAGCCTCACTAGCGGGGGGGCCAGTGAGCAGTTCTTC.

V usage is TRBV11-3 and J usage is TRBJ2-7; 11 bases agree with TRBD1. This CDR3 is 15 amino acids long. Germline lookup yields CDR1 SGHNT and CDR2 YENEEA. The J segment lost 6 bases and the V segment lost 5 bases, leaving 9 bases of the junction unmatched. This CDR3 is CASSIDGQGASEQYF. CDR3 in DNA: TGTGCCAGCAGCATCGATGGACAGGGGGCAAGCGAGCAGTACTTC.

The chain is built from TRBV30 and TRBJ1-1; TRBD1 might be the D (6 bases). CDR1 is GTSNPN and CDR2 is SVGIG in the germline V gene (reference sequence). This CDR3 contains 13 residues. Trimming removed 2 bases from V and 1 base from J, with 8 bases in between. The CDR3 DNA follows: TGTGCCTGGAGTCTGGGACAGAACACTGAAGCTTTCTTT. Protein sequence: CAWSLGQNTEAFF.

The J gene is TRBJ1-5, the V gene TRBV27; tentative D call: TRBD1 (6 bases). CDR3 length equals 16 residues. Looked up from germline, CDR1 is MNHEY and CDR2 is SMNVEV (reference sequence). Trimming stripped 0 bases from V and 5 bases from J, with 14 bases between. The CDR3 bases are TGTGCCAGCAGTTTATCGGGGGCCGGGAGGGATCAGCCCCAGCATTTT. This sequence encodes CASSLSGAGRDQPQHF.

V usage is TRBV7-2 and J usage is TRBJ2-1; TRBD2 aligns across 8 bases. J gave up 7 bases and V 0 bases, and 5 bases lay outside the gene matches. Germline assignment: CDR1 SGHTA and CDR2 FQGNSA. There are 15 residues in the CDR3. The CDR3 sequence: CASSLATGGHNEQFF. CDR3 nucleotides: TGTGCCAGCAGCTTAGCGACGGGGGGGCATAATGAGCAGTTCTTC.

The CDR3 bases are TGTGCCAGCAGCTGGAGTATGGATGAGCAGTTCTTC. Its protein is CASSWSMDEQFF. This chain links TRBV9 with TRBJ2-1; no reliable D call. This CDR3 region has 12 residues. Trimming removed 4 bases at V and 8 bases at J, with 10 bases between. The germline gives CDR1 SGDLS, CDR2 YYNGEE.

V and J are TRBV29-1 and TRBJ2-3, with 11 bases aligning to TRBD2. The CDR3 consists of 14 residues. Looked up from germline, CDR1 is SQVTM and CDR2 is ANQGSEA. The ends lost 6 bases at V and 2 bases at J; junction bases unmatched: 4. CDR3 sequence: CSVGLAGNTDTQYF. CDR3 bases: TGCAGCGTAGGACTAGCGGGTAACACAGATACGCAGTATTTT.

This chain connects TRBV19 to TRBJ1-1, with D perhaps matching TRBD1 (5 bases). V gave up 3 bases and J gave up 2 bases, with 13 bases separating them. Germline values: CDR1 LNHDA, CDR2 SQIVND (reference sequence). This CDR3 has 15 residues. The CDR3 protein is CASSIGGRGNTEAFF. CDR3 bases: TGTGCCAGTAGTATCGGGGGGAGAGGCAACACTGAAGCTTTCTTT. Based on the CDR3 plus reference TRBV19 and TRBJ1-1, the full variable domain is DGGITQSPKYLFRKEGQNVTLSCEQNLNHDAMYWYRQDPGQGLRLIYYSQIVNDFQKGDIAEGYSVSREKKESFPLTVTSAQKNPTAFYLCASSIGGRGNTEAFFGQGTRLTVV.